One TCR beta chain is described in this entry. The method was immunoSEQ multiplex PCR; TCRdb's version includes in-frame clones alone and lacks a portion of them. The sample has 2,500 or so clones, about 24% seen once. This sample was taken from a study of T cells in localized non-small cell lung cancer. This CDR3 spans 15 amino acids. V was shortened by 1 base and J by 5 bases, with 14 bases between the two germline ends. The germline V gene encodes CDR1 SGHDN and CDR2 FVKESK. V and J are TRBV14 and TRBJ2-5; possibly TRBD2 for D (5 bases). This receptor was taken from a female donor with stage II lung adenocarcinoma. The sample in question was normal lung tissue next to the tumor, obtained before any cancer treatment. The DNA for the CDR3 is TGTGCCAGCAGCCAAGTGGTTCCGGGATTGGAGACCCAGTACTTC. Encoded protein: CASSQVVPGLETQYF. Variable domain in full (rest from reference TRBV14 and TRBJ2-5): EAGVTQFPSHSVIEKGQTVTLRCDPISGHDNLYWYRRVMGKEIKFLLHFVKESKQDESGMPNNRFLAERTGGTYSTLKVQPAELEDSGVYFCASSQVVPGLETQYFGPGTRLLVL.